This note documents a single TCR beta chain sequence. The data were obtained in a study of spatial heterogeneity in lung cancer. Each molecule of TCR cDNA was tagged with one unique molecular identifier. MiXCR, run by TCRdb on the 5' RACE reads, gives a single entry per CDR3 protein. The data show 50,000 or so distinct CDR3 sequences, around 11% seen once. Germline CDR1 reads PRHDT; CDR2 reads FYEKMQ (reference sequence). The CDR3 runs 17 residues. V lost 2 bases, J lost 0 bases, and 14 bases lay in between. The time point: sample taken at primary tumor resection. Whole RNA, isolated from tumor, nontumor lung or frozen PBMC, was sequenced without prior sorting.

The chain is built from TRBV13 and TRBJ1-3, with D possibly matching TRBD1 (5 bases). Here the sequenced sample was PBMCs, taken at surgery. The sequence was collected from a female donor with early-stage non-small cell lung cancer. DNA for the CDR3: TGTGCCAGCAGCTTAAGGGTGGGGCGGAACTCTGGAAACACCATATATTTT. It encodes CASSLRVGRNSGNTIYF.